This T cell receptor beta chain stems from a study of human T cells and chemical hapten exposure. Study-wide points: Following DPC sensitization, TCRs present above 1 in 1000 frequency showed no change.

The CDR3 contains 16 residues. In germline, CDR1 is LNHDA, CDR2 SQIVND (reference sequence). V was shortened by 0 bases and J by 0 bases, with 9 bases between the two germline ends. TCRdb re-derived calls from the RACE reads in MiXCR, one entry per CDR3 protein. Altogether more than 90,000 distinct CDR3 sequences are present, over 10% being singletons, with the ten largest covering 3% to 4%. This clonotype occurred many times. The antigen remains undetermined. Time point: patch test 2, 6 weeks after DPC sensitization. The treatment denotes: therapeutic diphenylcyclopropenone sensitization with weekly scalp DPC.

The sample consisted of whole blood, taken in connection with sensitization to the hapten diphenylcyclopropenone (DPC). The chain has TRBV19 and TRBJ1-5, with D maybe TRBD1 (5 bases). This TCR was sampled from a woman aged 40 to 50 with alopecia areata. Some clones in this sample may be carry-over from other donors' samples. The CDR3 sequence is CASSIDLDSSNQPQHF. CDR3 in DNA: TGTGCCAGTAGTATAGACCTTGACAGTAGCAATCAGCCCCAGCATTTT.